Each of the 18 T cell receptor beta chains below was sequenced from the same sample in a study of post-analysis software for immune sequencing data. No antigen has been identified for these receptors. Study-wide results and caveats: Relative to controls, patients had about 5 TRBV segments at higher frequency, with TRBV5-6, TRBV5-1 and TRBV20-1 among these.

Included in the TCR beta cDNA libraries were unique molecular identifiers. Via MiXCR, TCRdb re-called the PCR reads, giving one row per CDR3 protein. The sample lists more than 450,000 distinct CDR3 sequences, 44% seen once, with about 1.5% in the top ten. The sequenced sample was blood. These receptors originate from a girl between 10 and 17 years old with multiple sclerosis.

The chain recombines TRBV29-1 with TRBJ1-4; possible D gene TRBD1, 6 bases. The CDR3 contains 17 residues. The germline gives CDR1 SQVTM, CDR2 ANQGSEA. The V gene lost 7 bases and the J gene lost 4 bases, with 25 bases spanning the gap. The CDR3 sequence is CSAKTGSFLQGNEKLFF. For the CDR3, the DNA is TGCAGCGCTAAGACAGGTTCCTTTCTACAGGGTAATGAAAAACTGTTTTTT.

This clonotype appeared a single time. The chain employs TRBV27 and TRBJ2-5; D could derive from TRBD1 or TRBD2 (5 bases each). Germline V lookup: CDR1 MNHEY, CDR2 SMNVEV (reference sequence). The CDR3 covers 15 residues. V lost 3 bases to trimming and J lost 1 base, with 12 bases between them. CDR3 in amino acids: CASSFSGTPQETQYF. CDR3 coding DNA: TGTGCCAGCAGTTTTTCTGGGACCCCCCAAGAGACCCAGTACTTC.

The sample holds many counts of this clonotype. The chain is built from TRBV5-1 and TRBJ2-6; D not resolved. Deletions cut 0 bases from V and 0 bases from J, with 7 bases between. The CDR3 spans 16 residues. Germline CDR1 is SGHRS and CDR2 is YFSETQ. The CDR3 region has the DNA TGCGCCAGCAGCTTGGCCCCGGACTCTGGGGCCAACGTCCTGACTTTC. Protein sequence: CASSLAPDSGANVLTF.

Details on this clonotype: One junction end does not reproduce the germline sequence, and a read error may be involved. The rearrangement links TRBV6-4 to TRBJ2-2, with 11 positions matching TRBD2. This CDR3 region has 15 residues. The germline V gene has CDR1 MRHNA and CDR2 SNTAGT. The CDR3 DNA reads TGTGCCAGCAGTACTAGCGGGGGTGACACCGGGGAGCGGTTTTTT. Amino acids: CASSTSGGDTGERFF.

Concerning this clonotype: At one boundary the junction diverges from the germline segment, which might be a read error. This chain connects TRBV20-1 to TRBJ1-1; TRBD1 is a possible D gene (6 bases). In germline, CDR1 is DFQATT, CDR2 SNEGSKA (reference sequence). The CDR3 is 14 amino acids. CDR3: CSARGTVMNTEVFF. CDR3 bases: TGCAGTGCTAGAGGGACAGTCATGAACACTGAAGTTTTCTTT.

This chain links TRBV11-2 with TRBJ2-3; no firm D call. The CDR3 has 16 residues. CDR1 is SGHAT and CDR2 is FQNNGV in the germline V gene. V lost 0 bases and J 1 base, leaving 11 bases between the germline ends. The CDR3 nucleotides are TGTGCCAGCAGCTTAGATTTCGGCTGGGGCACAGATACGCAGTATTTT. Translated, it gives CASSLDFGWGTDTQYF.

The gene calls are TRBV7-8 and TRBJ2-3; 8 bases align to TRBD2. Trimming at V came to 5 bases and at J to 4 bases, leaving 17 bases not matched to a gene. The CDR3 length is 18 residues. CDR1 is SGHVS, CDR2 FQNEAQ, per germline. The CDR3: CASSPRGGAGGPADTQYF. DNA for the CDR3: TGTGCCAGCAGCCCCCGTGGAGGCGCGGGGGGCCCGGCAGATACGCAGTATTTT. Based on the CDR3 plus reference TRBV7-8 and TRBJ2-3, the full variable domain is GAGVSQSPRYKVAKRGQDVALRCDPISGHVSLFWYQQALGQGPEFLTYFQNEAQLDKSGLPSDRFFAERPEGSVSTLKIQRTQQEDSAVYLCASSPRGGAGGPADTQYFGPGTRLTVL.

This clonotype has only a few counts. The chain joins TRBV5-1 to TRBJ2-3, with D tentatively TRBD2 (6 bases). V was shortened by 4 bases and J by 4 bases, with 16 bases between the two germline ends. The CDR3 is 15 residues long. Germline-derived CDR1 and CDR2 are SGHRS and YFSETQ. The DNA of the CDR3 is TGCGCCAGCAGCCGCGGAGGGAGGTGGGCAGATACGCAGTATTTT. Residues: CASSRGGRWADTQYF.

The table lists this clonotype with many counts. This chain connects TRBV11-1 to TRBJ2-6; TRBD1 matches at 8 bases. Trimming cost V 4 bases and J 2 bases; bases outside gene matches: 1. This CDR3 is built from 15 residues. The germline V gene has CDR1 SGHAT and CDR2 FQDESV (reference sequence). CDR3 loop: CASSSQGAGANVLTF. DNA for the CDR3: TGTGCCAGCAGCTCACAGGGGGCTGGGGCCAACGTCCTGACTTTC.

The chain recombines TRBV2 with TRBJ2-7, with D unclear. Germline assignment: CDR1 SNHLY and CDR2 FYNNEI. The CDR3 is 13 residues long. Trimming removed 4 bases from V and 5 bases from J, with 12 bases in between. The CDR3 loop reads CASSVQLTHEQYF. CDR3 DNA: TGTGCCAGCAGTGTACAACTGACCCACGAGCAGTACTTC.

The V call is TRBV10-3, the J call TRBJ2-5; no firm D call. Matching the DNA end better, TRBJ2-7 makes the J call doubtful. The V gene's germline CDR1 is ENHRY and CDR2 SYGVKD. CDR3 length: 14 residues. The DNA of the CDR3 is TGTGCCATCAGTGAAAGTTCGTCGGATTACGAGCAGTACTTC. Protein: CAISESSSDYEQYF.

In its sample, this clonotype was seen once. The V call is TRBV6-4, the J call TRBJ1-1, with TRBD1 as a possible D gene (6 bases). Germline V gene lookup returns CDR1 MRHNA and CDR2 SNTAGT. With 0 bases removed from V and 1 base from J, the gap between germline ends came to 9 bases. The CDR3 extends over 15 amino acids. CDR3 sequence reads: CASSDSAGANTEAFF. The CDR3 region has the DNA TGTGCCAGCAGTGACTCGGCAGGGGCGAACACTGAAGCTTTCTTT.

This chain connects TRBV25-1 to TRBJ2-1, with TRBD2 as a possible D gene (6 bases). The CDR3 covers 12 residues. Trimming left V 3 bases short and J 8 bases short, with 8 bases between. CDR1 MGHDK and CDR2 SYGVNS come from the germline V gene. CDR3 nucleotides: TGTGCCAGCAGTGATTGGAGGGATGAGCAGTTCTTC. It yields the protein CASSDWRDEQFF.

The chain joins TRBV5-1 to TRBJ2-4; 12 nucleotides line up with TRBD2. V was pared by 0 bases and J by 6 bases, with 7 bases of the junction left unmatched. The germline CDR1 and CDR2 sequences are SGHRS and YFSETQ. The CDR3 is 17 residues long. Here the CDR3 reads CASSLEATSGGRNIQYF. The CDR3 nucleotides read TGCGCCAGCAGCTTGGAGGCGACTAGCGGGGGAAGAAACATTCAGTACTTC.

Only a few counts were recorded for this clonotype. The chain links TRBV20-1 to TRBJ2-3; D is unclear. Germline CDR1 and CDR2: DFQATT and SNEGSKA (reference sequence). The CDR3 covers 13 residues. V dropped 0 bases and J dropped 4 bases, with 8 bases sitting between them. The CDR3 spells CSARDLSADTQYF. In nucleotides, the CDR3 is TGCAGTGCTAGAGACCTGAGCGCAGATACGCAGTATTTT.

This chain joins TRBV7-3 and TRBJ2-3; TRBD2 matches 8 bases. CDR3 length equals 17 residues. Germline-derived CDR1 and CDR2 are SGHTA and FQGTGA. With V trimmed by 0 bases and J by 0 bases, 5 bases remained unmatched. DNA for the CDR3: TGTGCCAGCAGCTTAACGGCTAGCGGGTCTAGCACAGATACGCAGTATTTT. Residues: CASSLTASGSSTDTQYF.

The chain combines TRBV4-2 with TRBJ2-5, with 11 bases matching TRBD2. Germline CDR1 LGHNA, CDR2 YNFKEQ. The V segment lost 0 bases and the J segment 5 bases; nucleotides outside the gene matches: 14. The CDR3 sequence is 19 residues long. CDR3 protein: CASSQDPTVSGGARETQYF. CDR3 bases: TGTGCCAGCAGCCAAGACCCGACCGTTAGCGGGGGGGCAAGGGAGACCCAGTACTTC.

The gene calls are TRBV5-5 and TRBJ1-1, with 7 bases fitting TRBD1. From germline, CDR1 is SGHKS and CDR2 YYEKEE (reference sequence). V dropped 4 bases and J dropped 11; count of bases not matched to a gene: 8. This CDR3 contains 12 residues. CDR3 in amino acids: CASSLRQTGAFF. In DNA form, the CDR3 reads TGTGCCAGCAGCCTTAGACAGACAGGGGCTTTCTTT.